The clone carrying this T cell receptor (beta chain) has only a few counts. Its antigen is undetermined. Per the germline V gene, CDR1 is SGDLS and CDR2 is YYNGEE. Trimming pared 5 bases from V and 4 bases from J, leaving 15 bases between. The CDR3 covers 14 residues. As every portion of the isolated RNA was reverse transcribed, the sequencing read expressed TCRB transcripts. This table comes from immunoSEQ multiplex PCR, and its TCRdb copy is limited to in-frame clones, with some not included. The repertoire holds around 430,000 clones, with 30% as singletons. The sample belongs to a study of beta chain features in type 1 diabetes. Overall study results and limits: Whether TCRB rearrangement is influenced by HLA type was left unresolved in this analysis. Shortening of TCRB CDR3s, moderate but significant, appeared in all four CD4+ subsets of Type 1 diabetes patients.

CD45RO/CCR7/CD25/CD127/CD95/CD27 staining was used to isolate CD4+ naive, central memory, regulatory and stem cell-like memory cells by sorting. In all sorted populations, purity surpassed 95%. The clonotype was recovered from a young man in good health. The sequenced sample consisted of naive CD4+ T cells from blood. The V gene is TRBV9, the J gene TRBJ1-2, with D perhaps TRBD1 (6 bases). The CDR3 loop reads CASSPPGDLYGYTF. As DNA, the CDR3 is TGTGCCAGCAGTCCCCCAGGGGATCTCTATGGCTACACCTTC.